This T cell receptor beta chain was recovered during a study of cytomegalovirus exposure and HLA in healthy donors. Details on this clone: Its cognate antigen is unknown.

This CDR3 contains 15 residues. The V gene lost 4 bases and the J gene lost 1 base, with 11 bases spanning the gap. The V gene's germline CDR1 is SGHDT and CDR2 YYEEEE. Study outcomes and limitations: In all likelihood, a cluster of highly shared sequence variants was a sequencing artifact. In a later analysis, an Asian-associated ancestry cluster reportedly showed fewer N-insertions than the roughly 700-donor mean.

PCR was performed using 60 Vbeta and 13 Jbeta primers. TCRdb keeps only in-frame clones here, not all; method: immunoSEQ multiplex PCR. The table lists over 100,000 clones, around 83% of them singletons, with just over 8% in the top ten. This TCR came from a woman aged 50 to 60 in good health and CMV-seropositive. This chain connects TRBV5-6 to TRBJ2-2; D may be TRBD1 (5 bases). Sequencing used PBMCs. CDR3 residues: CASSSKTVNTGELFF. The CDR3 DNA reads as TGTGCCAGCAGCAGCAAGACAGTGAACACCGGGGAGCTGTTTTTT.